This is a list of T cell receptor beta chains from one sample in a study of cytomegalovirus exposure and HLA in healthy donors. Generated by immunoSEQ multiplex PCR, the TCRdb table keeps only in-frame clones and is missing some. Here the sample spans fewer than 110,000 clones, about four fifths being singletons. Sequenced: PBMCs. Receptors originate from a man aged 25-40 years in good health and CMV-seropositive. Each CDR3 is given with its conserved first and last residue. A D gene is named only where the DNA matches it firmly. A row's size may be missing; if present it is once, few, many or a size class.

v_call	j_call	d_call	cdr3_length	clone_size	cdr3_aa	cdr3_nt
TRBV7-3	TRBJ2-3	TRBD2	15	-	CASSLAGGYTDTQYF	TGTGCCAGCAGCTTAGCGGGGGGTTACACAGATACGCAGTATTTT
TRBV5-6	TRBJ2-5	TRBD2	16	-	CASSSGASGGLETQYF	TGTGCCAGCAGCTCCGGTGCTAGCGGGGGGTTGGAGACCCAGTACTTC
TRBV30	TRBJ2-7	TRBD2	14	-	CAWSADGGGYEQYF	TGTGCCTGGAGTGCAGATGGCGGGGGCTACGAGCAGTACTTC
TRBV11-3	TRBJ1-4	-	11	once	CASSLGGKLFF	TGTGCCAGCAGCTTGGGCGGGAAACTGTTTTTT
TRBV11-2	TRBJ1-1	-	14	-	CASSWVEGVTEAFF	TGTGCCAGCAGCTGGGTAGAGGGGGTCACTGAAGCTTTCTTT
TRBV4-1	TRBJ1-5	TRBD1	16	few	CASSQGRGQRNQPQHF	TGCGCCAGCAGCCAAGGAAGGGGACAGCGTAATCAGCCCCAGCATTTT
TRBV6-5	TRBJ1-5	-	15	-	CASSYARGGSQPQHF	TGTGCCAGCAGTTACGCTAGGGGAGGCAGTCAGCCCCAGCATTTT
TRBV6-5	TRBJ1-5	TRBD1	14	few	CASSEGQLNQPQHF	TGTGCCAGCAGTGAGGGACAGTTGAATCAGCCCCAGCATTTT
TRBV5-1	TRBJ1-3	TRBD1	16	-	CASSTGQAQTGNTIYF	TGCGCCAGCAGCACAGGACAGGCACAAACTGGAAACACCATATATTTT
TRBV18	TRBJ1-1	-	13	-	CASSLTGNTEAFF	TGTGCCAGCTCACTGACAGGGAACACTGAAGCTTTCTTT
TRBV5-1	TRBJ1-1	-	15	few	CASSTGQPARTEAFF	TGCGCCAGCAGCACCGGACAGCCCGCGAGGACTGAAGCTTTCTTT
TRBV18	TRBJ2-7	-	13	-	CASSPSRFYEQYF	TGTGCCAGCTCACCGAGTCGGTTTTACGAGCAGTACTTC
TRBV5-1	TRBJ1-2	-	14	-	CASSSQGQEYGYTF	TGCGCCAGCAGCAGCCAGGGACAAGAATATGGCTACACCTTC
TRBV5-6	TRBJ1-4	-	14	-	CASSGGPGNEKLFF	TGTGCCAGCAGCGGCGGGCCGGGGAATGAAAAACTGTTTTTT
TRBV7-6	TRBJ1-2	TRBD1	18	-	CASSLLYDRGPDNYGYTF	TGTGCCAGCAGCTTATTATATGACAGGGGTCCAGATAACTATGGCTACACCTTC
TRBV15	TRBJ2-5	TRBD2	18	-	CATSRGPASGGTQETQYF	TGTGCCACCAGCAGAGGCCCCGCTAGCGGGGGGACTCAAGAGACCCAGTACTTC
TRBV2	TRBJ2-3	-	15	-	CASSEAEPGTDTQYF	TGTGCCAGCAGCGAAGCGGAGCCCGGCACAGATACGCAGTATTTT
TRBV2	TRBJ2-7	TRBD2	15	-	CASSESGGASYEQYF	TGTGCCAGCAGTGAATCGGGGGGGGCCTCCTACGAGCAGTACTTC
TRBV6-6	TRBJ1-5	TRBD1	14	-	CASREDRGNQPQHF	TGTGCCAGCAGAGAGGACAGGGGCAATCAGCCCCAGCATTTT
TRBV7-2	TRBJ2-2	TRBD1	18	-	CASSPYSRTGVNTGELFF	TGTGCCAGCAGCCCATACAGTCGGACAGGGGTCAACACCGGGGAGCTGTTTTTT
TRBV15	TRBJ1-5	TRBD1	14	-	CATSRTGGDQPQHF	TGTGCCACCAGCAGAACAGGGGGCGATCAGCCCCAGCATTTT
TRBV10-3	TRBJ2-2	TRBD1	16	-	CAISDRQGLNTGELFF	TGTGCCATCAGTGATCGACAGGGGTTAAACACCGGGGAGCTGTTTTTT
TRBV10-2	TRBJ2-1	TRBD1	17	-	CASSEPIDRGPYNEQFF	TGCGCCAGCAGTGAGCCTATAGACAGGGGGCCGTACAATGAGCAGTTCTTC
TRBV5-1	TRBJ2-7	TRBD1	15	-	CASSGGTGVTYEQYF	TGCGCCAGCAGCGGAGGGACAGGGGTTACCTACGAGCAGTACTTC
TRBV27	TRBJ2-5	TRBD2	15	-	CASSHSGGAVETQYF	TGTGCCAGCAGTCATAGCGGGGGGGCCGTGGAGACCCAGTACTTC
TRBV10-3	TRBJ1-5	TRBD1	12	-	CAIHRGLQPQHF	TGTGCCATCCACAGGGGGCTACAGCCCCAGCATTTT
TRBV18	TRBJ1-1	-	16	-	CASSPIRALRNTEAFF	TGTGCCAGCTCACCGATTCGAGCCCTACGGAACACTGAAGCTTTCTTT
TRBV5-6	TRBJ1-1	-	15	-	CASSLASGVFSEAFF	TGTGCCAGCAGCTTGGCGTCAGGGGTATTTAGTGAAGCTTTCTTT
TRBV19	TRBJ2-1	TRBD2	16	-	CASSIRLAGGLPEQFF	TGTGCCAGTAGTATAAGACTAGCGGGGGGGCTCCCTGAGCAGTTCTTC
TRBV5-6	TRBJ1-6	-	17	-	CASSLALDSSYNSPLHF	TGTGCCAGCAGCTTGGCCTTGGACAGCTCCTATAATTCACCCCTCCACTTT
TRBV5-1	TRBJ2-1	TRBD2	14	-	CATALAGGINEQFF	TGCGCCACGGCACTAGCGGGGGGGATCAATGAGCAGTTCTTC
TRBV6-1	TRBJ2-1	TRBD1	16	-	CASSGPGGNSYNEQFF	TGTGCCAGCAGTGGACCAGGGGGTAACTCCTACAATGAGCAGTTCTTC
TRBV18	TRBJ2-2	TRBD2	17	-	CASAPGLAATNTGELFF	TGTGCCAGCGCGCCGGGACTAGCGGCGACGAACACCGGGGAGCTGTTTTTT
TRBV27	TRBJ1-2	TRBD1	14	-	CASSSRGREYGYTF	TGTGCCAGCAGTTCCAGGGGGCGGGAATATGGCTACACCTTC
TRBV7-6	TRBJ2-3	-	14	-	CASSLGGFTDTQYF	TGTGCCAGCAGCTTAGGCGGATTCACAGATACGCAGTATTTT
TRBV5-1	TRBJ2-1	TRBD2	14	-	CASSGSGGYNEQFF	TGCGCCAGCAGCGGGAGCGGGGGTTACAATGAGCAGTTCTTC
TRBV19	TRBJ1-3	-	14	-	CASSIMDSRNTIYF	TGTGCCAGTAGCATAATGGACAGTAGAAACACCATATATTTT
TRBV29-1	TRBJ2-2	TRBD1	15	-	CSVDSGTENTGELFF	TGCAGCGTTGATTCCGGGACAGAGAACACCGGGGAGCTGTTTTTT
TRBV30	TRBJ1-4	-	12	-	CAWNVQGEKLFF	TGTGCCTGGAATGTACAGGGTGAAAAACTGTTTTTT
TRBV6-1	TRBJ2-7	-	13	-	CASTPGPNYEQYF	TGTGCCAGCACTCCTGGGCCCAACTACGAGCAGTACTTC
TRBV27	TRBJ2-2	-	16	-	CASSLSRGSHTGELFF	TGTGCCAGCAGTTTATCACGGGGATCGCACACCGGGGAGCTGTTTTTT
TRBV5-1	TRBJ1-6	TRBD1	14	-	CASSPGQTNSPLHF	TGCGCCAGCAGCCCGGGACAGACGAATTCACCCCTCCACTTT
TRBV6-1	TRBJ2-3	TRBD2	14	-	CASSISGGLDTQYF	TGTGCCAGCAGTATTAGCGGGGGCCTAGATACGCAGTATTTT